A selection of T cell receptor beta chains follows, all from one sample in a study of shared clonotypes between healthy human individuals. Generated by immunoSEQ multiplex PCR, the TCRdb table keeps only in-frame clones and is missing some. The data show roughly 770,000 clones, 96% seen once. The sequencing input was naive CD8+ T cells sorted from blood. The receptors were sampled from a man aged 25 to 45 in good health. CDR3s leave out the opening cysteine and the closing phenylalanine or tryptophan. Size tells how often a clone was seen (once, few, many) or the class of an expanded clone, and some rows leave it out.

clone size: once
V gene: TRBV7-7
CDR3 protein: ASSPSLAGDPGANVLT

clone size: .
V gene: TRBV9
CDR3 protein: ASSGSGNSPYEQY

clone size: .
V gene: TRBV27
CDR3 protein: ASSSLTRTYEQY

clone size: .
V gene: TRBV29-1
CDR3 protein: SVEGLAGGSFSTDTQY

clone size: .
V gene: TRBV7-6
CDR3 protein: ASSFSVAGGETGELF

clone size: .
V gene: TRBV5-4
CDR3 protein: ASSLELTDPYQPQH

clone size: .
V gene: TRBV10-1
CDR3 protein: ASSERPDPLNYGYT

clone size: .
V gene: TRBV15
CDR3 protein: ATSGTGVSYNEQF

clone size: .
V gene: TRBV29-1
CDR3 protein: SVVAANLNEQF

clone size: .
V gene: TRBV5-1
CDR3 protein: ASRPGDRGPSEPQH

clone size: .
V gene: TRBV5-1
CDR3 protein: ASSGTGGHSYEQY

clone size: .
V gene: TRBV5-1
CDR3 protein: ATLPEGGSYNEQF

clone size: .
V gene: TRBV9
CDR3 protein: ASSVDTSGNTIY

clone size: .
V gene: TRBV2
CDR3 protein: ATRPGQGNTEAF

clone size: .
V gene: TRBV27
CDR3 protein: ATWSGAGGKDTQY

clone size: .
V gene: TRBV7-8
CDR3 protein: ASSPSVIVSNYGYT